These T cell receptor beta chains were read from a single sample in a study of blood T cell repertoires in COVID-19. Some clones are missing from TCRdb's copy, which holds only in-frame ones; the method was immunoSEQ multiplex PCR. The sample consists of tens of thousands of clones, about 91% of them appearing once. Sequenced sample: peripheral blood. The receptors here all came from a human donor with active COVID-19. The donor label of this sample is uncertain. Both conserved end residues are part of each CDR3. D genes are given only for firm matches. Only part of the rows carry a size: once, few, many, or a class if the clone is expanded.

V	J	size	D	length	CDR3	DNA
TRBV6-2/TRBV6-3	TRBJ1-1	.	.	17	CASSLSGGPLSNTEAFF	TGTGCCAGCAGTCTCTCGGGGGGCCCTTTATCGAACACTGAAGCTTTCTTT
TRBV6-5	TRBJ2-3	.	TRBD2	16	CASSYGGLAGVDTQYF	TGTGCCAGCAGTTACGGGGGACTAGCGGGAGTGGATACGCAGTATTTT
TRBV18	TRBJ2-7	.	TRBD1	18	CASSPTGALIKNFYEQYF	TGTGCCAGCTCACCAACAGGGGCCCTAATTAAAAACTTCTACGAGCAGTACTTC
TRBV6-1	TRBJ2-1	.	.	12	CASTPSSFGQFF	TGTGCCAGCACACCCTCCTCCTTCGGGCAGTTCTTC
TRBV20-1	TRBJ2-1	.	.	11	CSAPTYNEQFF	TGCAGTGCCCCCACCTACAATGAGCAGTTCTTC
TRBV19	TRBJ1-2	.	TRBD1	16	CASSIPGTGKDGGYTF	TGTGCCAGTAGTATACCCGGGACAGGGAAGGATGGTGGCTACACCTTC
TRBV4-3	TRBJ1-3	.	.	16	CASSQDGQISGNTIYF	TGCGCCAGCAGCCAAGACGGACAGATCTCTGGAAACACCATATATTTT
TRBV19	TRBJ1-5	.	TRBD1	17	CASIARGDRARGQPQHF	TGTGCCAGTATCGCGAGGGGGGACAGGGCTCGGGGTCAGCCCCAGCATTTT
TRBV4-2	TRBJ1-1	once	.	14	CASSHGEENTEAFF	TGTGCCAGCAGCCACGGGGAGGAGAACACTGAAGCTTTCTTT
TRBV24-1	TRBJ2-3	.	.	15	CATSDFEGPTDTQYF	TGTGCCACCAGTGATTTCGAGGGCCCCACAGATACGCAGTATTTT
TRBV7-6	TRBJ2-1	.	TRBD2	20	CASSLARTSGRPSPYNEQFF	TGTGCCAGCAGCTTAGCCAGGACTAGCGGGAGGCCTTCGCCCTACAATGAGCAGTTCTTC
TRBV9	TRBJ1-2	once	TRBD1	13	CASSVDRVDGYTF	TGTGCCAGCAGCGTGGACAGGGTAGATGGCTACACCTTC
TRBV3-1/TRBV3-2	TRBJ2-7	.	TRBD2	16	CASSLIPPGLGGEQYF	TGTGCCAGCAGCCTAATCCCTCCGGGACTAGGGGGCGAGCAGTACTTC
TRBV9	TRBJ2-7	.	.	14	CASSVSEVNYEQYF	TGTGCCAGCAGCGTTTCCGAGGTGAACTACGAGCAGTACTTC
TRBV6-5	TRBJ2-3	.	.	13	CASSYGGTDTQYF	TGTGCCAGCAGTTACGGGGGGACAGATACGCAGTATTTT
TRBV19	TRBJ2-5	.	.	14	CASSKPTFQETQYF	TGTGCCAGTAGTAAGCCTACCTTCCAAGAGACCCAGTACTTC
TRBV14	TRBJ2-7	.	TRBD1	17	CASSHLTGGRPLYEQYF	TGTGCCAGCAGCCACCTTACAGGGGGGAGACCCCTCTACGAGCAGTACTTC
TRBV3-1/TRBV3-2	TRBJ2-5	once	TRBD1	15	CASSPGTGRVETQYF	TGTGCCAGCAGCCCGGGGACAGGCCGCGTGGAGACCCAGTACTTC
TRBV7-8	TRBJ2-2	.	TRBD1	22	CASSPLSTLRTGGGRDTGELFF	TGTGCCAGCAGCCCCCTCTCAACCTTAAGGACAGGGGGCGGGCGGGACACCGGGGAGCTGTTTTTT
TRBV30	TRBJ2-2	.	.	15	CAWSWLQSNTGELFF	TGTGCCTGGAGTTGGCTTCAGTCGAACACCGGGGAGCTGTTTTTT
TRBV6-1	TRBJ2-1	.	TRBD2	17	CASSGRSTLAGDHEQFF	TGTGCCAGCAGTGGCCGGTCGACTCTAGCGGGGGACCATGAGCAGTTCTTC
TRBV5-1	TRBJ2-2	.	TRBD1	17	CASSFSGQGGLTGELFF	TGCGCCAGCAGCTTTAGTGGACAGGGAGGTCTGACCGGGGAGCTGTTTTTT
TRBV10-3	TRBJ2-7	.	TRBD1	12	CASGTGASEQYF	TGTGCCAGCGGGACAGGGGCTAGCGAGCAGTACTTC
TRBV27	TRBJ2-5	.	TRBD1	16	CASMGRGQGRSRTQYF	TGTGCCAGCATGGGCAGGGGGCAGGGACGGTCGAGGACCCAGTACTTC
TRBV5-8	TRBJ2-5	.	TRBD2	13	CASRAGGKETQYF	TGTGCCAGCAGGGCCGGGGGGAAAGAGACCCAGTACTTC
TRBV5-1	TRBJ1-2	.	.	16	CASSLDLGLTNYGYTF	TGCGCCAGCAGCTTGGATCTCGGACTGACTAACTATGGCTACACCTTC
TRBV7-8	TRBJ2-4	once	TRBD2	18	CASSLVLSGGAGVNIQYF	TGTGCCAGCAGCTTAGTTCTTAGCGGGGGGGCCGGAGTAAACATTCAGTACTTC
TRBV5-4	TRBJ2-3	.	TRBD2	18	CASSGRLAGGQPGDTQYF	TGTGCCAGCAGCGGGAGACTAGCGGGGGGGCAACCGGGGGATACGCAGTATTTT
TRBV9	TRBJ1-3	.	TRBD1	16	CASSAVTGRSGNTIYF	TGTGCCAGCAGCGCAGTGACAGGGCGCTCTGGAAACACCATATATTTT
TRBV28	TRBJ1-4	.	.	15	CASSLVGNTNEKLFF	TGTGCCAGCAGTTTGGTGGGCAACACTAATGAAAAACTGTTTTTT
TRBV4-1	TRBJ2-5	once	TRBD2	15	CASSQDTSGTETQYF	TGCGCCAGCAGCCAAGACACTAGCGGGACGGAGACCCAGTACTTC
TRBV12-3/TRBV12-4	TRBJ1-2	.	.	12	CASSFPGGGYTF	TGTGCCAGCAGTTTCCCCGGGGGTGGCTACACCTTC
TRBV7-3	TRBJ2-7	.	TRBD2	15	CASSLLLAGEYEQYF	TGTGCCAGCAGCTTACTCCTAGCGGGAGAGTACGAGCAGTACTTC
TRBV5-1	TRBJ2-1	.	.	13	CASGRPPGNEQFF	TGCGCCAGCGGGCGTCCCCCGGGGAATGAGCAGTTCTTC
TRBV4-3	TRBJ2-7	.	TRBD2	16	CASSQVRGSSSYEQYF	TGCGCCAGCAGCCAAGTGCGGGGGTCGAGCTCCTACGAGCAGTACTTC
TRBV10-2	TRBJ1-6	.	.	14	CASSELGLRSPLHF	TGCGCCAGCAGTGAGTTGGGGCTCAGATCACCCCTCCACTTT
TRBV7-3	TRBJ1-4	.	TRBD1	15	CASSLTGGEGEKLFF	TGTGCCAGCAGCTTGACAGGGGGCGAGGGCGAAAAACTGTTTTTT
TRBV5-1	TRBJ2-7	.	TRBD1	14	CASSLAGTGAEQYF	TGCGCCAGCAGCTTGGCCGGGACAGGGGCCGAGCAGTACTTC
TRBV5-4	TRBJ2-1	.	TRBD2	17	CASSSLKGGRAISEQFF	TGTGCCAGCAGCTCGCTTAAGGGCGGGAGGGCCATCTCTGAGCAGTTCTTC
TRBV6-2/TRBV6-3	TRBJ1-5	.	TRBD1	16	CASSRGQGGSNQPQHF	TGTGCCAGCAGTCGGGGACAGGGGGGGAGCAATCAGCCCCAGCATTTT
TRBV6-5	TRBJ2-2	.	TRBD2	15	CASSPLAAGTGELFF	TGTGCCAGCAGTCCTCTAGCGGCGGGCACCGGGGAGCTGTTTTTT
TRBV7-9	TRBJ2-1	.	TRBD2	17	CASSLGLAERYGNEQFF	TGTGCCAGCAGCTTGGGACTAGCGGAGCGATATGGGAATGAGCAGTTCTTC